The text below deals with one T cell receptor beta chain. Its antigen is as yet unknown. The SP2 primer and nested alpha and beta constant region primers amplified ligated cDNA in four rounds. For blood and skin samples, reverse transcription used TCR alpha and beta constant primers. TCRdb fed the 5' RACE reads into MiXCR, producing one record per CDR3 protein. This sample has approximately 32,000 distinct CDR3 sequences, with over 15% found just once. This entry is derived from a study of naive and memory T cell subsets. General study findings and limits: TCR transcript changes with activation or differentiation may affect this RNA method.

An oligonucleotide containing a UMI was ligated to the 3' end of TCR cDNA. RNA was extracted from roughly 2.6 ml of whole blood of healthy adults. Unsorted total RNA, about 1 to 1000 ng, was DNase treated before reverse transcription. The V gene's germline CDR1 is SGDLS and CDR2 YYNGEE. Trimming cost V 0 bases and J 5 bases, with 14 bases left between them. The CDR3 covers 15 residues. V gene TRBV9 combines with J gene TRBJ1-1; TRBD1 might be the D (5 bases). This receptor was identified in a female donor in good health. This CDR3 reads CASSVGRAGGTEAFF. The CDR3 DNA follows: TGTGCCAGCAGCGTAGGCAGGGCCGGGGGAACTGAAGCTTTCTTT.